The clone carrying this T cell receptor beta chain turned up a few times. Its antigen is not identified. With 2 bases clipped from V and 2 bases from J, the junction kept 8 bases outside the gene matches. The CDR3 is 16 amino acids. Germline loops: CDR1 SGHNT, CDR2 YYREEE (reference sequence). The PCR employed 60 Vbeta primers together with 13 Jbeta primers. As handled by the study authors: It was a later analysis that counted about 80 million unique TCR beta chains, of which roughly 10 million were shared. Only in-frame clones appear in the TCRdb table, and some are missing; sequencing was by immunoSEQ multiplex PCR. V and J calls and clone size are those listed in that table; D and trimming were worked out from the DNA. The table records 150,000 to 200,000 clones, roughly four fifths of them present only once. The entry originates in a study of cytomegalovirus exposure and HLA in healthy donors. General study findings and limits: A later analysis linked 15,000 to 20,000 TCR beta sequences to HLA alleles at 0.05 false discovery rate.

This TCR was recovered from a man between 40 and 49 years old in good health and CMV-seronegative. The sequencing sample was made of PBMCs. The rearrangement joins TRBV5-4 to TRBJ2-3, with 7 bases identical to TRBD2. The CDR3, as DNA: TGTGCCAGCAGCTTCCCCAGCGGGATGTCCACAGATACGCAGTATTTT. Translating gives CASSFPSGMSTDTQYF.